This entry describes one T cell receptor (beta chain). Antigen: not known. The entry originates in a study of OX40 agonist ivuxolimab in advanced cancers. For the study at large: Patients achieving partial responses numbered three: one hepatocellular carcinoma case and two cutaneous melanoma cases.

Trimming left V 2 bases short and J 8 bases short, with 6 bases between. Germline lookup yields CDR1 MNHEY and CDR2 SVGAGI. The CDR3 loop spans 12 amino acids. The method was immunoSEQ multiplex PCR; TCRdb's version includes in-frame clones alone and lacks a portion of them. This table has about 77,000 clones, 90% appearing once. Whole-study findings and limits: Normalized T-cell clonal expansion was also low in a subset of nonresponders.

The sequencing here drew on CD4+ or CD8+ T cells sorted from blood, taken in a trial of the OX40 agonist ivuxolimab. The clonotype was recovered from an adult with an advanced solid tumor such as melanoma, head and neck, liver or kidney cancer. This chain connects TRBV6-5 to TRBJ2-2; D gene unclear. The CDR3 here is CASSYRRGELFF. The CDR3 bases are TGTGCCAGCAGTTACAGGCGAGGGGAGCTGTTTTTT.